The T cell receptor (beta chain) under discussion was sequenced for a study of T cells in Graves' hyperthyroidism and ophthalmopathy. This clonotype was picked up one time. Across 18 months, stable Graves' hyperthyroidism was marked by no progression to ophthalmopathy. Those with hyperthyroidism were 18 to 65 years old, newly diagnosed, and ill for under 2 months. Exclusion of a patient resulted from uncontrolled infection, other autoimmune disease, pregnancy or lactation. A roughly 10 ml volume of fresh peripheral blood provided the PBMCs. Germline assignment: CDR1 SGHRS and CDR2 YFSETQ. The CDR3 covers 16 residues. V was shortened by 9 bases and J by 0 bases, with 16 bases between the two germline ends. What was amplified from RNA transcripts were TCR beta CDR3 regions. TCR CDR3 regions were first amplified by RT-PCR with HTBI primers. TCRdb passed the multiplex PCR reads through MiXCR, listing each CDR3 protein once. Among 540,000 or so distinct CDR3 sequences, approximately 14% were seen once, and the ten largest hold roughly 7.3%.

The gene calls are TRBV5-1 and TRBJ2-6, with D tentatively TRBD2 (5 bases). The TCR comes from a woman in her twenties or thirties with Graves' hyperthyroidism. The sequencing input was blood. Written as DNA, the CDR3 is TGCGCCACCCAACTAGGCGAAAGCTCTGGGGCCAACGTCCTGACTTTC. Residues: CATQLGESSGANVLTF.